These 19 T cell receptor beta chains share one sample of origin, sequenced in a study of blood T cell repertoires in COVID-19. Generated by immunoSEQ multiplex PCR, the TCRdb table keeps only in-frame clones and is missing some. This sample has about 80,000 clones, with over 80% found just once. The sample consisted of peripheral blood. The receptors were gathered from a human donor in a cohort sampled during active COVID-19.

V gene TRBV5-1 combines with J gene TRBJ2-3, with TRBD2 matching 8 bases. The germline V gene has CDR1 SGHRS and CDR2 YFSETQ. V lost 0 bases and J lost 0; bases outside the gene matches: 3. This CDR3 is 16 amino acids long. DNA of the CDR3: TGCGCCAGCAGCTTGGGGGCGGGAGGAAGCACAGATACGCAGTATTTT. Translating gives CASSLGAGGSTDTQYF.

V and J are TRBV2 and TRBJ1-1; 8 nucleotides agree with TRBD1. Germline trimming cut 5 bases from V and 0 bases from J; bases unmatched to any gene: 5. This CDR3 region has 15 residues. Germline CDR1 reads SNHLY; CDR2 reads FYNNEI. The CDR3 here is CASSSDRVMNTEAFF. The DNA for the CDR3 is TGTGCCAGCAGTTCGGACAGGGTGATGAACACTGAAGCTTTCTTT.

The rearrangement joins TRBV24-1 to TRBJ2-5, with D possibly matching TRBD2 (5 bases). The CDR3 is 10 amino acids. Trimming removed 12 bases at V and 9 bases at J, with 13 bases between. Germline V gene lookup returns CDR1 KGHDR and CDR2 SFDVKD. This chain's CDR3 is CAAGGKPQYF. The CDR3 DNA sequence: TGTGCCGCGGGTGGGAAGCCCCAGTACTTC.

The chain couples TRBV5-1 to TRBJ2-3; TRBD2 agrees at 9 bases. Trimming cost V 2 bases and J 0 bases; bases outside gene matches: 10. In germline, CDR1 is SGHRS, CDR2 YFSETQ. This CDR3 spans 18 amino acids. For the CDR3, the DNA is TGCGCCAGCAGCTTCTTCCCGACTAGCGGAGGTAGCACAGATACGCAGTATTTT. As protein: CASSFFPTSGGSTDTQYF.

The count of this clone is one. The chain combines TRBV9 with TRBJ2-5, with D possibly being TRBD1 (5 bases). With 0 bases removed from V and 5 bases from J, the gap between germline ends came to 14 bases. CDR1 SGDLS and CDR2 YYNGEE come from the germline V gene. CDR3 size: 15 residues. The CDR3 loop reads CASSVVGHKGETQYF. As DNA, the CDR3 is TGTGCCAGCAGCGTAGTGGGGCATAAAGGGGAGACCCAGTACTTC.

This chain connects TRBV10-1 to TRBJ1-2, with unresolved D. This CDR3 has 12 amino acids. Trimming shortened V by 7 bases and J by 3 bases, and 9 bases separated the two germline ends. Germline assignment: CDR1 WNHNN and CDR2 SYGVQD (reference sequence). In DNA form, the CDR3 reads TGCGCCAGCAACCAGAGGGACTATGGCTACACCTTC. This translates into CASNQRDYGYTF.

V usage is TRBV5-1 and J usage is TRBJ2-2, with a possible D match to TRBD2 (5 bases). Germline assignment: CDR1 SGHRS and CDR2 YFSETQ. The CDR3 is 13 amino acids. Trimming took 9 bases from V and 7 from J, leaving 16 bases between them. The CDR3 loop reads CATSGLAGGELFF. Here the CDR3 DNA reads TGCGCCACTTCGGGTCTAGCAGGCGGGGAGCTGTTTTTT. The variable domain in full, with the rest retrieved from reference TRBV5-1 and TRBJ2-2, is KAGVTQTPRYLIKTRGQQVTLSCSPISGHRSVSWYQQTPGQGLQFLFEYFSETQRNKGNFPGRFSGRQFSNSRSEMNVSTLELGDSALYLCATSGLAGGELFFGEGSRLTVL.

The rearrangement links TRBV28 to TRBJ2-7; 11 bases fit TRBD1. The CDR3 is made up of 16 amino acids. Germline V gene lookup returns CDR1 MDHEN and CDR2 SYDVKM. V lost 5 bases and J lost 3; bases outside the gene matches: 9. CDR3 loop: CASSINTGTGGYEQYF. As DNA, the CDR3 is TGTGCCAGCAGTATAAATACCGGGACAGGGGGCTACGAGCAGTACTTC.

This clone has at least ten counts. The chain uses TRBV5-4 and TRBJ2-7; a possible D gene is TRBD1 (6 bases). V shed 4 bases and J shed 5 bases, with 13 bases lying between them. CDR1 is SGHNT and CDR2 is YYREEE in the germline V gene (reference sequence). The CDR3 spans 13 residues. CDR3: CASSTRTGNEQYF. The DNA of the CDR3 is TGTGCCAGCAGCACCCGAACAGGGAACGAGCAGTACTTC.

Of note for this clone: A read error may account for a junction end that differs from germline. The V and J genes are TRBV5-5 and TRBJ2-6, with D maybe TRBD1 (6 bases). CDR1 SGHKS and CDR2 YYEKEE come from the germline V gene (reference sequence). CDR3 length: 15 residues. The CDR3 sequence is CASTLTGSGANVLTF. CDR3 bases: TGTGCCAGCACCTTGACAGGATCCGGGGCCAACGTCCTGACTTTC. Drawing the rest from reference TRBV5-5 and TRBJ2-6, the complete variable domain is DAGVTQSPTHLIKTRGQQVTLRCSPISGHKSVSWYQQVLGQGPQFIFQYYEKEERGRGNFPDRFSARQFPNYSSELNVNALLLGDSALYLCASTLTGSGANVLTFGAGSRLTVL.

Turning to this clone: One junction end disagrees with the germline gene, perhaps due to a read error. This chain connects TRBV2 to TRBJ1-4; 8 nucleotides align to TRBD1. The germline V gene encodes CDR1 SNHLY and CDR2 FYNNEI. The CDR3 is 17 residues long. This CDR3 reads CASREGRQGASFEKLFF. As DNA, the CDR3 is TGTGCCAGCAGAGAAGGGAGGCAGGGGGCCTCATTTGAAAAACTGTTTTTT.

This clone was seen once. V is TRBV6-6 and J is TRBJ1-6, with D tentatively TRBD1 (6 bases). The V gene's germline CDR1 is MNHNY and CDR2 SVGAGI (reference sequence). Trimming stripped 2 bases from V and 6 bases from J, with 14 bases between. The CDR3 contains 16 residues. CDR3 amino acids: CASSYPKGGGNSPLHF. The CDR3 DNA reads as TGTGCCAGCAGTTACCCCAAAGGGGGTGGTAATTCACCCCTCCACTTT.

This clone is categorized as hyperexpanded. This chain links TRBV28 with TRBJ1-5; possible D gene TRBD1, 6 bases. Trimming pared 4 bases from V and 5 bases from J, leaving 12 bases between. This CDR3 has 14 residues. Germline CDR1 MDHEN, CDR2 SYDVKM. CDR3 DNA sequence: TGTGCCAGCAGTTGGACAGCAGGAGATCAGCCCCAGCATTTT. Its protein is CASSWTAGDQPQHF.

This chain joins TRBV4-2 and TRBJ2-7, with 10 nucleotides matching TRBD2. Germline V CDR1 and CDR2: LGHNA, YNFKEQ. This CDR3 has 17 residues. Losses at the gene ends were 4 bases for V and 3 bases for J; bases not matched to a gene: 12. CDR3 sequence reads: CASSPGRASGGIYEQYF. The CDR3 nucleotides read TGTGCCAGCAGCCCGGGGAGGGCTAGCGGGGGTATCTACGAGCAGTACTTC.

The CDR3 coding sequence is TGTGCCAGCAGCCCCACTAGCGGGGGGAGGTACTTC. This translates into CASSPTSGGRYF. This rearrangement joins TRBV6-5 to TRBJ2-5, with 12 bases identical to TRBD2. This CDR3 has 12 amino acids. CDR1 is MNHEY, CDR2 SVGAGI, per germline. V dropped 6 bases and J dropped 13; count of bases not matched to a gene: 6.

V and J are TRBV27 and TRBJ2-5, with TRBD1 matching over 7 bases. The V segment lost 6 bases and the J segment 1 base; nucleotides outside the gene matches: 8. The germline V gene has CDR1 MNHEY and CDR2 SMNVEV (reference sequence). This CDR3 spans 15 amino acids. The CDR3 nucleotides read TGTGCCAGCAGCCTAGGACAGGCCCTCCAAGAGACCCAGTACTTC. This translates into CASSLGQALQETQYF.

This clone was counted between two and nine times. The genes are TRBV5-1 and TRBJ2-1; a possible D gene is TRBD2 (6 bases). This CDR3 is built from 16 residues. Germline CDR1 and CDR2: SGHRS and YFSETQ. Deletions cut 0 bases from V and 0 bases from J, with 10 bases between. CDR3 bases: TGCGCCAGCAGCTTGGGGGGGGATCCCTCCTACAATGAGCAGTTCTTC. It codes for CASSLGGDPSYNEQFF.

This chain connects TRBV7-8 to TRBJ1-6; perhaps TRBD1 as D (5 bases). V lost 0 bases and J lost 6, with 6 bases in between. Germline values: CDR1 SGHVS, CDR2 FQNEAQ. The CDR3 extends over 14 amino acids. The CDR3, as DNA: TGTGCCAGCAGCTTAGCGGGGGGTAATTCACCCCTCCACTTT. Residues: CASSLAGGNSPLHF.

The CDR3, as DNA: TGTGCCAGCAGCCCCAACGGGGACAGGGGCTATAATGAGCAGTTCTTC. This encodes CASSPNGDRGYNEQFF. The chain joins TRBV7-3 to TRBJ2-1; 10 positions agree with TRBD1. The CDR3 runs to 16 residues. V gave up 5 bases and J gave up 7 bases; unmatched junction bases: 11. The germline gives CDR1 SGHTA, CDR2 FQGTGA.